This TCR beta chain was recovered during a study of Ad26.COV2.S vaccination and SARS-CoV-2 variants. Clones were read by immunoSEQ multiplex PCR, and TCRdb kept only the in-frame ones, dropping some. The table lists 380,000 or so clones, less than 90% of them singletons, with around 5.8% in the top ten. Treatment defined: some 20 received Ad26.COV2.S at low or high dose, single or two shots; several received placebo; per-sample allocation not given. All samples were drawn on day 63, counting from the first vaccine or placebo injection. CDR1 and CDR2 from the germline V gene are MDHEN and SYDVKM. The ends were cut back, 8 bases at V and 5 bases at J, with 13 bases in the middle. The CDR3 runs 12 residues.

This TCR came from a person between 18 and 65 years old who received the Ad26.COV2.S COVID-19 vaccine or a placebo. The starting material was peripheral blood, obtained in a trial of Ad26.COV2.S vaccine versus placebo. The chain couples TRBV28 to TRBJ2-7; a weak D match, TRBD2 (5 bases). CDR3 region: CASSGYQNEQYF. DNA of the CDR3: TGTGCCAGCTCGGGGTATCAGAACGAGCAGTACTTC.